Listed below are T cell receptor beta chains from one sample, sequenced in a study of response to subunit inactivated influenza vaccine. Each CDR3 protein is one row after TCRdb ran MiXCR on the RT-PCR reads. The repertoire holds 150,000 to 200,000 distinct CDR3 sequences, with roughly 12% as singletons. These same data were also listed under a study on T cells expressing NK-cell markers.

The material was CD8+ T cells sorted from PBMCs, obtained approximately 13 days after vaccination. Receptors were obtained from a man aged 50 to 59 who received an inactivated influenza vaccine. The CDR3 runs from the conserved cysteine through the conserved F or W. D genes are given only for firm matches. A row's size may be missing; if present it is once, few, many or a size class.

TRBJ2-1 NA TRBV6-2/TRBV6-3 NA CASSYSRVYNEQFF TGTGCCAGCAGTTACTCCAGGGTTTACAATGAGCAGTTCTTC
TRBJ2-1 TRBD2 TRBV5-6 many CASSHLAGDEQFF TGTGCCAGCAGCCATCTAGCGGGGGATGAGCAGTTCTTC
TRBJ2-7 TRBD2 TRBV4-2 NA CASSQPGLAGSYEQYF TGTGCCAGCAGCCAGCCGGGACTAGCGGGCTCCTACGAGCAGTACTTC
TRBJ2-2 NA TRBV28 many CASSGGPPNTGELFF TGTGCCAGCAGTGGGGGGCCTCCGAACACCGGGGAGCTGTTTTTT
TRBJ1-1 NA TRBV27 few CASSLSVGGLFTEAFF TGTGCCAGCAGTTTATCGGTTGGGGGGTTATTCACTGAAGCTTTCTTT
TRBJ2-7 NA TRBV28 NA CASSLISGSYEQYF TGTGCCAGCAGTTTAATCTCTGGTTCCTACGAGCAGTACTTC
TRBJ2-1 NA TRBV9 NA CASSAFGQSLYNEQFF TGTGCCAGCAGCGCCTTCGGACAGTCACTATACAATGAGCAGTTCTTC
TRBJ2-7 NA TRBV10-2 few CASSEWTGTYEQYF TGCGCCAGCAGTGAGTGGACGGGTACCTACGAGCAGTACTTC
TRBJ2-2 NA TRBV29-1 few CSVEDGDTNTGELFF TGCAGCGTTGAAGATGGGGACACGAACACCGGGGAGCTGTTTTTT
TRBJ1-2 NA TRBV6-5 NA CASSYSRQPDYGYTF TGTGCCAGCAGTTACTCGAGGCAGCCAGACTATGGCTACACCTTC
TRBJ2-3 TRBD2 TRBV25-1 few CASSESAGGGDTQYF TGTGCCAGCAGTGAATCAGCGGGGGGGGGAGATACGCAGTATTTT
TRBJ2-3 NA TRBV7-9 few CASSLAILDTDTQYF TGTGCCAGCAGCTTAGCGATACTAGACACAGATACGCAGTATTTT
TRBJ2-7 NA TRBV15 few CATSPPSSSYEQYF TGTGCCACCAGCCCGCCCTCGAGCTCCTACGAGCAGTACTTC
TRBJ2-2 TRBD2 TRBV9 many CASRPGTSGGRTANTGELFF TGTGCCAGCAGGCCAGGGACTAGCGGGGGCCGAACTGCGAACACCGGGGAGCTGTTTTTT
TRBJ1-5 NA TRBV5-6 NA CASSLTGHQPQHF TGTGCCAGCAGCTTGACAGGGCATCAGCCCCAGCATTTT
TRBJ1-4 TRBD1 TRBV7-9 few CASSLRTGDPNEKLFF TGTGCCAGCAGCTTGCGGACAGGAGACCCGAATGAAAAACTGTTTTTT
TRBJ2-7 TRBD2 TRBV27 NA CASRPGTMAYEQYF TGTGCCAGCAGGCCTGGGACTATGGCCTACGAGCAGTACTTC